The entry below describes one TCR beta chain. Antigen specificity is unknown. The data were obtained in a study of cytomegalovirus exposure and HLA in healthy donors. The study, taken as a whole, reports: As was reported, the HLA-A and HLA-B alleles of most subjects were accurately predicted from TCR beta sequences. With further analysis later on, most CMV-associated TCR beta chains appeared HLA-restricted.

This CDR3 region has 15 residues. The V gene's germline CDR1 is SGDLS and CDR2 YYNGEE. Trimming removed 4 bases from V and 2 bases from J; junction bases left unmatched: 9. PCR used 60 Vbeta primers and 13 Jbeta primers. Method: immunoSEQ multiplex PCR; TCRdb's copy keeps in-frame clones and lacks some. This table has 85,000 to 90,000 clones, around 76% appearing once. Sequenced material: PBMCs. The chain is built from TRBV9 and TRBJ2-7; 7 bases are a match to TRBD1. The origin of this receptor is a man aged 25-40 years in good health and CMV-seropositive. The CDR3 nucleotides are TGTGCCAGCAGCTCCTCGACAGGGCCAACCTACGAGCAGTACTTC. It is translated as CASSSSTGPTYEQYF.